These 27 T cell receptor beta chains were all obtained from the same sample, sequenced in a study of T cell responses to AZD1222 COVID-19 vaccine. The data were produced by immunoSEQ multiplex PCR, yet TCRdb's version contains in-frame clones alone and is incomplete. Of some 120,000 clones in the sample, around 90% were seen once. Source: peripheral blood, taken on day 0 of MenACWY control vaccination. These receptors all come from an adult in good health.

The chain has TRBV28 and TRBJ2-1, with D possibly being TRBD1 or TRBD2 (5 bases each). Germline lookup yields CDR1 MDHEN and CDR2 SYDVKM. This CDR3 is built from 17 residues. Trimming removed 6 bases from V and 7 bases from J, with 25 bases in between. DNA for the CDR3: TGTGCCAGCAGCACCCCTTCCCAGCGGTCCTCAGGGAATGAGCAGTTCTTC. Translation gives CASSTPSQRSSGNEQFF.

The chain carries TRBV28 and TRBJ1-4; 10 positions match TRBD1. V trimming: 5 bases; J trimming: 5 bases; junction bases outside the gene matches: 5. There are 15 residues in the CDR3. Germline assignment: CDR1 MDHEN and CDR2 SYDVKM. As DNA, the CDR3 is TGTGCCAGCAGTGACCCGGGACAGGGGAATGAAAAACTGTTTTTT. Encoded protein: CASSDPGQGNEKLFF. Based on the CDR3 plus reference TRBV28 and TRBJ1-4, the full variable domain is DVKVTQSSRYLVKRTGEKVFLECVQDMDHENMFWYRQDPGLGLRLIYFSYDVKMKEKGDIPEGYSVSREKKERFSLILESASTNQTSMYLCASSDPGQGNEKLFFGSGTQLSVL.

The chain joins TRBV4-1 to TRBJ1-5; 11 nucleotides agree with TRBD1. Germline V CDR1 and CDR2: MGHRA, YSYEKL. V lost 5 bases and J lost 5; bases outside the gene matches: 8. The CDR3 has 16 residues. The CDR3 DNA is TGCGCCAGCAGCAGAGGGGGACAGGGGGTCGATCAGCCCCAGCATTTT. It encodes CASSRGGQGVDQPQHF.

In this sample, this clone turned up once. The chain employs TRBV4-1 and TRBJ2-5; 7 positions match TRBD2. Germline lookup yields CDR1 MGHRA and CDR2 YSYEKL. V was pared by 5 bases and J by 5 bases, with 14 bases of the junction left unmatched. The CDR3 sequence is 16 residues long. The CDR3 loop reads CASSAPLAGEKETQYF. In DNA, the CDR3 is TGCGCCAGCAGCGCCCCTCTGGCGGGAGAGAAGGAGACCCAGTACTTC.

This clone was detected a few times. The CDR3 sequence is CASSQNPGVPYEQYF. The CDR3 DNA is TGTGCCAGCAGCCAAAACCCAGGGGTCCCCTACGAGCAGTACTTC. The gene calls are TRBV27 and TRBJ2-7, with D possibly TRBD1 on 6 matching bases. Germline loops: CDR1 MNHEY, CDR2 SMNVEV (reference sequence). Trimming cost V 6 bases and J 2 bases, with 17 bases left between them. This CDR3 has 15 amino acids.

The chain recombines TRBV5-1 with TRBJ2-1; 12 nucleotides match TRBD2. There are 14 residues in the CDR3. V dropped 7 bases and J dropped 6; count of bases not matched to a gene: 5. Germline CDR1 is SGHRS and CDR2 is YFSETQ. CDR3 in amino acids: CASWTSGIGNEQFF. CDR3 bases: TGCGCCAGCTGGACTAGCGGGATTGGCAATGAGCAGTTCTTC.

This sequence joins TRBV5-4 and TRBJ1-4, with D tentatively TRBD1 (5 bases). V was clipped by 3 bases and J by 8 bases, with 20 bases between them. The V gene's germline CDR1 is SGHNT and CDR2 YYREEE (reference sequence). CDR3 length: 16 residues. The DNA for the CDR3 is TGTGCCAGCAGCTGGGCACCAGGGAAGGGCGAGGAAAAACTGTTTTTT. It codes for CASSWAPGKGEEKLFF. The whole variable domain, filled in from reference TRBV5-4 and TRBJ1-4, reads ETGVTQSPTHLIKTRGQQVTLRCSSQSGHNTVSWYQQALGQGPQFIFQYYREEENGRGNFPPRFSGLQFPNYSSELNVNALELDDSALYLCASSWAPGKGEEKLFFGSGTQLSVL.

This clone turned up a few times. The V call is TRBV28, the J call TRBJ2-7, with D possibly matching TRBD1 (6 bases). The CDR3 is 14 residues long. The V gene's germline CDR1 is MDHEN and CDR2 SYDVKM. V shed 4 bases and J shed 4 bases, with 14 bases lying between them. CDR3 sequence reads: CASSSGWTAYEQYF. DNA for the CDR3: TGTGCCAGCAGTTCCGGGTGGACAGCTTACGAGCAGTACTTC.

The V gene is TRBV6-5, the J gene TRBJ2-7; perhaps D is TRBD1 or TRBD2 (5 bases each). In germline, CDR1 is MNHEY, CDR2 SVGAGI. The V end was cut by 8 bases, the J end by 7 bases, with 18 bases between. The CDR3 sequence is 13 residues long. The CDR3 DNA sequence: TGTGCCAGCCTTCCGGGGCAAGCAGGGGAGCAGTACTTC. Its protein is CASLPGQAGEQYF.

This sequence joins TRBV6-5 and TRBJ1-2; 8 positions agree with TRBD1. CDR1 and CDR2 from the germline V gene are MNHEY and SVGAGI. The trim removed 6 bases at V and 5 bases at J, leaving 5 bases unmatched. This CDR3 has 13 amino acids. For the CDR3, the DNA is TGTGCCAGCAGGCCCACAGGGGGGTATGGCTACACCTTC. Its translation is CASRPTGGYGYTF.

V usage is TRBV5-1 and J usage is TRBJ2-2; D perhaps matches TRBD2 (5 bases). Deletions cut 4 bases from V and 6 bases from J, with 10 bases between. Germline V gives CDR1 SGHRS, CDR2 YFSETQ. CDR3 length equals 13 residues. In nucleotides, the CDR3 is TGCGCCAGCAGCCTACTAGTGGCCGGGGAGCTGTTTTTT. Amino acids: CASSLLVAGELFF.

V usage is TRBV9 and J usage is TRBJ1-6; TRBD1 aligns across 11 bases. Trimming took 3 bases from V and 9 from J; bases not matched to a gene: 2. CDR3 size: 14 residues. Germline values: CDR1 SGDLS, CDR2 YYNGEE. CDR3 sequence (DNA): TGTGCCAGCAGCGGCGGGACAGGGGGTTCACCCCTCCACTTT. The encoded protein is CASSGGTGGSPLHF.

The chain's CDR3 is CASSPSGRSPDTQYF. The CDR3 bases are TGTGCCAGCAGCCCTAGCGGGAGATCGCCAGATACGCAGTATTTT. The V and J genes are TRBV2 and TRBJ2-3; the match to TRBD2 covers 10 bases. Losses at the gene ends were 6 bases for V and 4 bases for J; bases not matched to a gene: 7. CDR3 length: 15 amino acids. Germline loops: CDR1 SNHLY, CDR2 FYNNEI.

This chain joins TRBV28 and TRBJ2-7; D possibly corresponds to TRBD2 (5 bases). Trimming took off 3 bases at V and 2 bases at J, with 14 bases between the two ends. Per germline, CDR1 MDHEN and CDR2 SYDVKM. The CDR3 consists of 15 residues. CDR3 nucleotides: TGTGCCAGCAGTTTTTCCGGACTGAGCGCCTACGAGCAGTACTTC. It is translated as CASSFSGLSAYEQYF.

The chain couples TRBV27 to TRBJ2-6; no clear D gene. Trimming took 2 bases from V and 4 from J, leaving 6 bases between them. Per the germline V gene, CDR1 is MNHEY and CDR2 is SMNVEV (reference sequence). The CDR3 runs 14 residues. CDR3: CASSLIAGANVLTF. CDR3 bases: TGTGCCAGCAGTTTAATTGCCGGGGCCAACGTCCTGACTTTC.

The chain links TRBV3-1 (or the pseudogene TRBV3-2) to TRBJ1-5, with D possibly matching TRBD1 (6 bases). Germline CDR1 LGHDT, CDR2 YNNKEL (reference sequence). CDR3 size: 14 residues. V lost 6 bases and J 1 base, leaving 10 bases between the germline ends. CDR3 sequence (DNA): TGTGCCAGCAGTACCAGGGGAAGCAATCAGCCCCAGCATTTT. Its translation: CASSTRGSNQPQHF.

The rearrangement uses TRBV5-1 and TRBJ2-1, with 7 positions matching TRBD1. The CDR3 contains 13 residues. The germline V gene has CDR1 SGHRS and CDR2 YFSETQ. V shed 0 bases, J shed 7 bases, and the junction held 1 base outside the gene matches. The CDR3 spells CASSLEGANEQFF. The CDR3 nucleotides are TGCGCCAGCAGCTTGGAGGGGGCTAATGAGCAGTTCTTC.

This chain joins TRBV7-9 and TRBJ1-1; no reliable D call. CDR1 and CDR2 from the germline V gene are SEHNR and FQNEAQ (reference sequence). The V end lost 1 base, the J end lost 5 bases, and 11 bases lay between the germline ends. The CDR3 totals 14 residues. The CDR3 nucleotides are TGTGCCAGCAGCTTAGGTTCGGGGAATACTGAAGCTTTCTTT. Translated, it gives CASSLGSGNTEAFF. Using reference TRBV7-9 and TRBJ1-1 for the parts outside the CDR3, the full variable domain is DTGVSQNPRHKITKRGQNVTFRCDPISEHNRLYWYRQTLGQGPEFLTYFQNEAQLEKSRLLSDRFSAERPKGSFSTLEIQRTEQGDSAMYLCASSLGSGNTEAFFGQGTRLTVV.

V is TRBV27 and J is TRBJ1-2; D may be TRBD1 (5 bases). V dropped 5 bases and J dropped 5 bases, with 12 bases sitting between them. The CDR3 covers 13 residues. Germline V gene lookup returns CDR1 MNHEY and CDR2 SMNVEV (reference sequence). The CDR3 DNA sequence: TGTGCCAGCAGTCCCCAGGGCCGGTATGGCTACACCTTC. Translating gives CASSPQGRYGYTF.

For the CDR3, the DNA is TGTGCCACCCGCGGGACAATCGGCTACGAGCAGTACTTC. This sequence encodes CATRGTIGYEQYF. The V call is TRBV27, the J call TRBJ2-7; D is perhaps TRBD1 or TRBD2 (6 bases each). This CDR3 comprises 13 residues. Looked up from germline, CDR1 is MNHEY and CDR2 is SMNVEV (reference sequence). The V end lost 10 bases, the J end lost 3 bases, and 16 bases lay between the germline ends.

The chain couples TRBV29-1 to TRBJ2-2; D ambiguous. Looked up from germline, CDR1 is SQVTM and CDR2 is ANQGSEA. CDR3 size: 14 residues. The V and J ends lost 1 base and 3 bases respectively, with 9 bases between them. DNA for the CDR3: TGCAGCGTTGAAGGGCAGCCATACACCGGGGAGCTGTTTTTT. Its translation: CSVEGQPYTGELFF.

This chain connects TRBV12-3 or TRBV12-4 to TRBJ2-7, with D perhaps TRBD1 or TRBD2 (5 bases each). The CDR3 consists of 13 residues. The germline V and J ends were trimmed by 6 bases and 4 bases, with 13 bases remaining between them. The CDR3 DNA sequence: TGTGCCAGCAGCCCACTAGGGGCGTACGAGCAGTACTTC. It is translated as CASSPLGAYEQYF.

The chain employs TRBV28 and TRBJ2-3; D unresolved. CDR1 MDHEN and CDR2 SYDVKM come from the germline V gene. The V end was cut by 6 bases, the J end by 0 bases, with 7 bases between. The length of the CDR3 is 13 residues. For the CDR3, the DNA is TGTGCCAGCAGACTACGGAGCACAGATACGCAGTATTTT. Translating gives CASRLRSTDTQYF.

The V gene is TRBV3-1 (or the pseudogene TRBV3-2), the J gene TRBJ2-7; 9 bases match TRBD2. Germline V gives CDR1 LGHDT, CDR2 YNNKEL (reference sequence). The length of the CDR3 is 15 residues. Losses at the gene ends were 5 bases for V and 3 bases for J; bases not matched to a gene: 8. CDR3 loop: CASSMGREGLYEQYF. The CDR3 DNA is TGTGCCAGCAGCATGGGGCGGGAGGGCCTCTACGAGCAGTACTTC.

There are a few counts of this clone. The genes are TRBV6-5 and TRBJ1-4; D not certain. Germline CDR1 MNHEY, CDR2 SVGAGI. The V and J ends lost 11 bases and 3 bases respectively, with 16 bases between them. The CDR3 is 14 amino acids. CDR3 region: CASTVGSPNEKLFF. DNA of the CDR3: TGTGCCTCAACAGTTGGGAGTCCTAATGAAAAACTGTTTTTT.

This chain connects TRBV5-1 to TRBJ1-1; D not certain. In germline, CDR1 is SGHRS, CDR2 YFSETQ. With 0 bases removed from V and 1 base from J, the gap between germline ends came to 16 bases. The CDR3 contains 17 residues. CDR3 nucleotide sequence: TGCGCCAGCAGCTTGGCAACACTCTTGAGGAGGAACACTGAAGCTTTCTTT. Translation: CASSLATLLRRNTEAFF.

This clone came up a few times. V and J are TRBV6-5 and TRBJ2-2; TRBD2 is a possible D gene (5 bases). This CDR3 region has 15 residues. The V end was cut by 8 bases, the J end by 4 bases, with 17 bases between. Germline V gene data show CDR1 as MNHEY and CDR2 as SVGAGI. The CDR3 is CASRRANLGTGELFF. The CDR3 bases are TGTGCCAGCCGGCGGGCAAATCTTGGCACCGGGGAGCTGTTTTTT.